This T cell receptor (beta chain) was identified during a study of glioma-infiltrating T cells after dendritic cell vaccination listed by TCRdb under 2016. With respect to the entire study: The cohort comprised around 15 glioblastoma patients from Phase I and II dendritic cell vaccination trials, 9 newly diagnosed and 6 with recurrent disease. Tumor-infiltrating lymphocyte content was quantified and tumor and blood repertoires were compared in dendritic cell-vaccinated glioblastoma patients by deep sequencing of TCR beta CDR3 regions. Patients received three intradermal dendritic cell vaccine injections at biweekly intervals in the arm below the axilla. Autologous tumor lysate-pulsed dendritic cell vaccination was administered to the patients between the early 2000s and the early 2010s. The vaccine was prepared from monocyte-derived dendritic cells that were cultured for roughly 7 days with IL-4 and GM-CSF and then pulsed overnight with autologous tumor lysate. Survival after dendritic cell vaccination was correlated with TCR sequencing metrics, including TIL content and tumor-blood repertoire overlap. The full study reports these points: The cohort was small and heterogeneous, only a few patients had full blood and tumor sets, and even fewer had initial-recurrent tumor pairs. After dendritic cell vaccination, a higher estimated pretreatment TIL content predicted longer time to progression and overall survival. The response model built on TCR overlap across three groups was characterized as speculative, with prospective validation still needed. No direct relationship between TCR clonality and survival was found, suggesting that a diverse polyclonal response may matter.

The CDR3 measures 15 amino acids from cysteine to phenylalanine. The DNA shown is the 45-base CDR3, in frame from base 1. V is cut back by 3 bases and J by 0 bases, with 3 bases in the junction unmatched. The germline V gene (reference sequence) provides CDR1 LNHNV and CDR2 YYDKDF. TCRB CDR3 regions were amplified from roughly 1.8 ug genomic DNA, or all available DNA if less, using the immunoSEQ assay. For multiplex PCR, 60 forward primers for TCR V beta segments and 13 reverse primers for J beta segments were used. Synthetic control templates were spiked into each sample at limiting dilution to estimate reads per starting template. Sequencing produced 87 bp reads on the Illumina HiSeq System. The paper's data handling went like this. PCR and sequencing errors were removed by merging closely related sequences with a nearest neighbor algorithm. TCR overlap was measured as the percentage of unique tumor TCR beta sequences also present in the same patient's peripheral blood. TCRdb holds this immuneACCESS table with in-frame rearrangements only. Some clones are missing; in checked studies, unresolved V genes explain under half, and the rest has no known cause. That table gives V, J and clone size, and the DNA gave D and trimming. This sample has approximately 100,000 clones in its table, and roughly four fifths of those were observed once. 9.5% to 15% of the sample is in the top ten clones.

For this clone: Its recognized antigen is unknown. Per-base qualities were not stored, and no clone one base away is much larger.

Patients were selected on the basis of adequate residual fresh-frozen tumor tissue and more than two years of available survival data. An isocitrate dehydrogenase mutation was not carried by any of the glioblastoma patients, although molecular status was otherwise variable. PBMC were collected before vaccination, two weeks after the third vaccination, and at tumor progression if progression occurred. The Qiagen DNeasy Blood extraction Kit was used to extract genomic DNA. The receptor was isolated from a human donor with glioblastoma. The sequence links TRBV15 to TRBJ2-3; 7 junctional bases match TRBD1. The sequenced sample was blood, obtained before dendritic cell vaccination. The CDR3 reads as follows: CATSRDRMSTDTQYF. The nucleotides read TGTGCCACCAGCAGGGACAGGATGAGCACAGATACGCAGTATTTT.